These T cell receptor beta chains were read from a single sample in a study of neoadjuvant anti-PD-1 for oral cavity cancer. Some clones are missing from TCRdb's copy, which holds only in-frame ones; the method was immunoSEQ multiplex PCR. The sample holds about 32,000 clones; 80% are singletons and the top ten take about 3.4%. The specimen comprised PBMCs, sampled after nivolumab (anti-PD-1) treatment. The receptors derive from a person between 40 and 80 years old with oral cavity squamous cell carcinoma. The CDR3 runs from the conserved cysteine through the conserved F or W. D genes are given only for firm matches. Not every row has a clone size; where given, it reads once, few, many or a size class.

size	D	V	J	DNA	CDR3
.	.	TRBV5-1	TRBJ2-7	TGCGCCAGCAGCTTGGTAGGCTACGAGCAGTACTTC	CASSLVGYEQYF
.	TRBD1	TRBV6-5	TRBJ1-3	TGTGCCAGCAGTCTACAGGGGGCGTTTGGAAACACCATATATTTT	CASSLQGAFGNTIYF
.	.	TRBV4-3	TRBJ2-7	TGCGCCAGCAGCCAAGATAACAGGGCCTACGAGCAGTACTTC	CASSQDNRAYEQYF
.	TRBD2	TRBV9	TRBJ2-5	TGTGCCAGCAGCAATACCCTAGCGGGGGGAAAGACCCAGTACTTC	CASSNTLAGGKTQYF
.	.	TRBV7-2	TRBJ1-1	TGTGCCAGCACGTTTATACCCACCTTTACTGAGTTCGGCACTGAAGCTTTCTTT	CASTFIPTFTEFGTEAFF
.	TRBD1	TRBV6-5	TRBJ1-1	TGTGCCAGCAGTTACGACAGGGGGAACACTGAAGCTTTCTTT	CASSYDRGNTEAFF
.	.	TRBV10-3	TRBJ1-5	TGTGCCATCAGTGAGTCGAGTTCGGACAATCAGCCCCAGCATTTT	CAISESSSDNQPQHF
.	.	TRBV7-2	TRBJ1-3	TGTGCCAGCAGCTTATCGGCAGGGATCTCTGGAAACACCATATATTTT	CASSLSAGISGNTIYF
.	TRBD1	TRBV4-3	TRBJ1-2	TGCGCCAGCAGCCAAGTGGGACAGTCGAGGAACTATGGCTACACCTTC	CASSQVGQSRNYGYTF
.	.	TRBV7-9	TRBJ2-3	TGTGCCAGCAAACTCGTTGGGTCAGATACGCAGTATTTT	CASKLVGSDTQYF
.	TRBD1	TRBV2	TRBJ1-5	TGTGCCAGCAGTAGGACAGGGAGCAATCAGCCCCAGCATTTT	CASSRTGSNQPQHF
.	.	TRBV5-5	TRBJ2-1	TGTGCCAGCAGCTCCGAGGGGTTCGGGTACAATGAGCAGTTCTTC	CASSSEGFGYNEQFF
.	TRBD2	TRBV2	TRBJ2-5	TGTGCCAGCATTGGGACTAGCGGAATTGAGACCCAGTACTTC	CASIGTSGIETQYF
few	TRBD1	TRBV9	TRBJ2-4	TGTGCCAGCAGCGGACAGGGAGCCCAAAACATTCAGTACTTC	CASSGQGAQNIQYF
few	.	TRBV19	TRBJ1-5	TGTGCCAGTAGTTGGGGGGGGGCAGCTAACAATCAGCCCCAGCATTTT	CASSWGGAANNQPQHF
.	TRBD1	TRBV18	TRBJ2-5	TGTGCCAGCTCACCAACAGGGGGCATGGAGACCCAGTACTTC	CASSPTGGMETQYF
.	.	TRBV6-5	TRBJ2-3	TGTGCCAGCAGTTACTCGGCGGGGACGAGCACAGATACGCAGTATTTT	CASSYSAGTSTDTQYF
.	.	TRBV7-2	TRBJ1-5	TGTGCCAGCAGCTTGAGCCGGGACACTTATCAGCCCCAGCATTTT	CASSLSRDTYQPQHF
.	TRBD2	TRBV2	TRBJ2-1	TGTGCCAGCAGTGAATTAGCGGGGGGCTCCTACAATGAGCAGTTCTTC	CASSELAGGSYNEQFF
.	TRBD2	TRBV5-1	TRBJ2-1	TGCGCCAGCAGCCTACGGACTAGCGGGGGGGCTCTAGGCTACAATGAGCAGTTCTTC	CASSLRTSGGALGYNEQFF
.	.	TRBV6-6	TRBJ1-1	TGTGCCAGCAGTTACTCTCTGGGGAGAAGGACTGAAGCTTTCTTT	CASSYSLGRRTEAFF
.	.	TRBV4-3	TRBJ2-5	TGCGCCAGCAGCCAAGTACGCCAAGGGCACCAAGAGACCCAGTACTTC	CASSQVRQGHQETQYF
.	.	TRBV2	TRBJ2-7	TGTGCCAGCAGTGTAGGGGGCCGGGGACTTGTTGCCTACGAGCAGTACTTC	CASSVGGRGLVAYEQYF
.	TRBD2	TRBV6-5	TRBJ2-7	TGTGCCAGCAGTTATCGTTACGGGGGGACCTACGAGCAGTACTTC	CASSYRYGGTYEQYF
once	TRBD1	TRBV15	TRBJ2-5	TGTGCCACCAGCCTCGGGACAGGGGGCGCCCAGGCCCAGTACTTC	CATSLGTGGAQAQYF
.	.	TRBV19	TRBJ1-2	TGTGCCAGTACCGAAGGGGCCGGGGGGTATGGCTACACCTTC	CASTEGAGGYGYTF
.	.	TRBV7-8	TRBJ2-1	TGTGCCAGCAGCTTAGCCCCCCCGGGACGGGACAATGAGCAGTTCTTC	CASSLAPPGRDNEQFF